These 27 T cell receptor beta chains were all obtained from the same sample, sequenced in a study of T-cell reconstitution after alpha-beta-depleted transplantation in children. Preparation of the TCRbeta library was carried out with unique molecular identifiers. TCRdb itself ran the PCR reads through MiXCR, one entry per CDR3 protein. The sample records approximately 200,000 distinct CDR3 sequences, more than 14% being singletons. The sequencing here drew on PBMCs from the stem cell graft donor, taken from the stem cell graft. These receptors were collected from a human donor who donated a stem cell graft to a child with acute lymphoblastic leukemia.

The sample holds many counts of this clonotype. The V gene is TRBV29-1, the J gene TRBJ1-1; possibly TRBD1 for D (6 bases). This CDR3 is built from 14 residues. With 3 bases removed from V and 4 bases from J, the gap between germline ends came to 15 bases. Germline-derived CDR1 and CDR2 are SQVTM and ANQGSEA. The CDR3 sequence is CSVDPAGVGTEAFF. For the CDR3, the DNA is TGCAGCGTTGACCCCGCAGGGGTGGGCACTGAAGCTTTCTTT.

To note about this clonotype: The germline gene is not matched at one end of the junction; a read error may be the cause. The chain is built from TRBV5-6 and TRBJ2-3; 9 nucleotides agree with TRBD2. Germline V gene sequence: CDR1 SGHDT, CDR2 YYEEEE. CDR3 length: 13 residues. The CDR3, as DNA: TGTGCCAGCAGCCTAGCGGGGCCAGATACGCGGTATTTT. This sequence encodes CASSLAGPDTRYF.

Written as DNA, the CDR3 is TGTGCCAGCAGCTTCATGCTCGGGAGCTCGGGCGAGCAGTACTTC. Residues: CASSFMLGSSGEQYF. The chain uses TRBV7-9 and TRBJ2-7, with D perhaps TRBD2 (6 bases). This CDR3 has 15 amino acids. With 3 bases removed from V and 6 bases from J, the gap between germline ends came to 18 bases. Germline V gene lookup returns CDR1 SEHNR and CDR2 FQNEAQ (reference sequence).

This clonotype was counted ten times or more. The chain carries TRBV11-2 and TRBJ1-1, with D maybe TRBD1 (6 bases). The V end was cut by 2 bases, the J end by 0 bases, with 10 bases between. Germline V gives CDR1 SGHAT, CDR2 FQNNGV. The CDR3 extends over 15 amino acids. This chain's CDR3 is CASSLPQGLNTEAFF. CDR3 DNA sequence: TGTGCCAGCAGCTTACCACAGGGATTGAACACTGAAGCTTTCTTT. Full variable domain (rest looked up from reference TRBV11-2 and TRBJ1-1): EAGVAQSPRYKIIEKRQSVAFWCNPISGHATLYWYQQILGQGPKLLIQFQNNGVVDDSQLPKDRFSAERLKGVDSTLKIQPAKLEDSAVYLCASSLPQGLNTEAFFGQGTRLTVV.

This clonotype occurred many times. The chain has TRBV20-1 and TRBJ2-1, with 16 bases that match TRBD2. The J segment lost 8 bases and the V segment lost 7 bases, leaving 5 bases of the junction unmatched. The CDR3 covers 14 residues. CDR1 and CDR2 (germline): DFQATT, SNEGSKA (reference sequence). CDR3 sequence reads: CSVTGLAGGDEQFF. As DNA, the CDR3 is TGCAGTGTGACGGGACTAGCGGGAGGGGATGAGCAGTTCTTC.

This clonotype was seen ten or more times. This chain links TRBV6-5 with TRBJ2-1; no reliable D call. CDR3 length: 14 amino acids. V was pared by 2 bases and J by 6 bases, with 11 bases between. CDR1 MNHEY and CDR2 SVGAGI come from the germline V gene. The DNA for the CDR3 is TGTGCCAGCAGTTACGTCGCAAGGAGCAATGAGCAGTTCTTC. It translates to CASSYVARSNEQFF.

This clonotype has more than one count but fewer than ten. J is TRBJ2-5 and V is TRBV3-1; the D gene is possibly TRBD2 (6 bases). Between the trimmed V and J ends, which lost 4 bases and 6 bases, there was a span of 18 bases. Germline V CDR1 and CDR2: LGHDT, YNNKEL (reference sequence). The CDR3 spans 15 residues. The CDR3 nucleotides read TGTGCCAGCAGCCCGCCGGGAAGCGGAGGGCAGACCCAGTACTTC. Its protein is CASSPPGSGGQTQYF.

The chain joins TRBV11-2 to TRBJ2-1; 11 nucleotides match TRBD2. The CDR3 loop spans 16 amino acids. Germline-derived CDR1 and CDR2 are SGHAT and FQNNGV. Trimming took 6 bases from V and 4 from J; bases not matched to a gene: 8. The CDR3 loop reads CASRFTGLAAYNEQFF. Written as DNA, the CDR3 is TGTGCCAGCAGATTTACGGGACTAGCGGCTTACAATGAGCAGTTCTTC. Combining the CDR3 with reference TRBV11-2 and TRBJ2-1 gives the whole variable domain EAGVAQSPRYKIIEKRQSVAFWCNPISGHATLYWYQQILGQGPKLLIQFQNNGVVDDSQLPKDRFSAERLKGVDSTLKIQPAKLEDSAVYLCASRFTGLAAYNEQFFGPGTRLTVL.

This clonotype occurred a few times. This chain uses TRBV20-1 with TRBJ2-3; a weak D match, TRBD2 (5 bases). The CDR3 is made up of 15 amino acids. Germline assignment: CDR1 DFQATT and CDR2 SNEGSKA (reference sequence). Trimming left V 2 bases short and J 0 bases short, with 12 bases between. The CDR3 sequence: CSARRPGISTDTQYF. CDR3 sequence (DNA): TGCAGTGCTAGAAGACCCGGGATTAGCACAGATACGCAGTATTTT.

With respect to this clonotype: This could be a read error, since a much larger clone is one nucleotide away. The chain recombines TRBV20-1 with TRBJ2-1; D may match TRBD1 or TRBD2 (5 bases each). Germline V gives CDR1 DFQATT, CDR2 SNEGSKA (reference sequence). The ends were cut back, 2 bases at V and 9 bases at J, with 14 bases in the middle. The CDR3 extends over 13 amino acids. CDR3 nucleotides: TGCAGTGCTAGATCGGGACCCCCGTGTGAGCAGTTCTTC. Protein product: CSARSGPPCEQFF.

This clonotype has ten or more counts. The genes are TRBV29-1 and TRBJ2-1; D unclear. Germline CDR1 SQVTM, CDR2 ANQGSEA. V was trimmed by 7 bases and J by 7 bases, leaving 14 bases between them. The CDR3 covers 12 residues. The chain's CDR3 is CSEQTYGNEQFF. In DNA form, the CDR3 reads TGCAGCGAACAGACTTACGGGAATGAGCAGTTCTTC.

This clonotype has ten or more counts. This rearrangement joins TRBV5-1 to TRBJ2-1; D not certain. CDR1 SGHRS and CDR2 YFSETQ come from the germline V gene. V was cut by 0 bases and J by 5 bases, with 6 bases left in between. CDR3 length: 13 amino acids. The DNA of the CDR3 is TGCGCCAGCAGCTTGGACTGGGACAATGAGCAGTTCTTC. Amino acids: CASSLDWDNEQFF.

This clonotype was seen repeatedly, ten times or more. This sequence joins TRBV11-2 and TRBJ2-3; D is ambiguous. V lost 4 bases and J lost 6, with 23 bases in between. The CDR3 is made up of 17 amino acids. CDR1 and CDR2 (germline): SGHAT, FQNNGV. The CDR3 DNA is TGTGCCAGCAGCTCCCGCGTCGGTGGCGGCGCTAGGGATACGCAGTATTTT. It specifies CASSSRVGGGARDTQYF.

In the case of this clonotype: A much larger clone differs from this one at a single base, so this may be a read error. V and J are TRBV12-3 or TRBV12-4 and TRBJ2-1; 10 bases align to TRBD2. The CDR3 covers 15 residues. J was trimmed by 8 bases and V by 10 bases; bases with no gene match: 14. CDR3 sequence (DNA): TGTGCCAACAGGCGAGCGGGACTAGCGTTGGATGAGCAGTTCTTC. This gives the protein CANRRAGLALDEQFF.

This clonotype turned up a few times. This chain joins TRBV7-8 and TRBJ1-2; D perhaps matches TRBD1 (6 bases). Germline CDR1 is SGHVS and CDR2 is FQNEAQ. The CDR3 has 13 residues. The V end lost 5 bases, the J end lost 2 bases, and 9 bases lay between the germline ends. Written as DNA, the CDR3 is TGTGCCAGCAGCCCCGGACAGAACTATGGCTACACCTTC. Translating it yields CASSPGQNYGYTF.

This clonotype was counted ten times or more. The chain is built from TRBV5-1 and TRBJ2-1, with a possible D match to TRBD1 (5 bases). The V and J ends lost 0 bases and 6 bases respectively, with 16 bases between them. The CDR3 runs to 16 residues. CDR1 is SGHRS and CDR2 is YFSETQ in the germline V gene. CDR3 protein: CASSLVAGQGANEQFF. The CDR3 DNA sequence: TGCGCCAGCAGCTTGGTTGCAGGTCAGGGTGCCAATGAGCAGTTCTTC.

The rearrangement joins TRBV5-4 to TRBJ2-1, with TRBD1 identical over 8 bases. This CDR3 has 17 amino acids. CDR1 is SGHNT and CDR2 is YYREEE in the germline V gene (reference sequence). The V and J ends lost 0 bases and 7 bases, in that order; junction bases with no gene match: 12. The DNA for the CDR3 is TGTGCCAGCAGCTTGGAGGGCAGGGGGCGTTTAGTGAATGAGCAGTTCTTC. Translating it yields CASSLEGRGRLVNEQFF.

In its sample, this clonotype was seen many times. V and J are TRBV5-1 and TRBJ2-7, with D unclear. Per germline, CDR1 SGHRS and CDR2 YFSETQ. V lost 0 bases and J lost 2, with 9 bases in between. This CDR3 has 14 amino acids. The CDR3 region is CASSLDRPAYEQYF. The CDR3 nucleotides read TGCGCCAGCAGCTTGGATAGACCTGCCTACGAGCAGTACTTC.

This clonotype was seen more than once but under ten times. The V call is TRBV7-8, the J call TRBJ2-7; 12 positions agree with TRBD2. From germline, CDR1 is SGHVS and CDR2 FQNEAQ. V shed 1 base, J shed 1 base, and the junction held 14 bases outside the gene matches. CDR3 size: 20 residues. CDR3 DNA: TGTGCCAGCAGCTTAGGTACCCCCAGAACTAGCGGGGGGTCTTCCTACGAGCAGTACTTC. This encodes CASSLGTPRTSGGSSYEQYF.

Concerning this clonotype itself: A much larger clone lies a single base off, so this may be a read error. V and J are TRBV27 and TRBJ2-3; possibly TRBD1 or TRBD2 for D (5 bases each). CDR3 length: 15 amino acids. Germline V CDR1 and CDR2: MNHEY, SMNVEV (reference sequence). The chain's CDR3 is CGSSLRGVRSDTQYF. CDR3 in DNA: TGTGGCAGCAGTTTACGAGGGGTTCGGTCAGATACGCAGTATTTT.

The chain recombines TRBV7-2 with TRBJ2-2, with D hard to call. From germline, CDR1 is SGHTA and CDR2 FQGNSA. V was shortened by 1 base and J by 6 bases, with 6 bases between the two germline ends. CDR3 size: 13 residues. CDR3 amino acids: CASSLEAPGELFF. CDR3 in DNA: TGTGCCAGCAGCTTAGAGGCCCCCGGGGAGCTGTTTTTT.

This clonotype was recorded at least ten times. The chain combines TRBV7-6 with TRBJ2-5, with D maybe TRBD2 (5 bases). This CDR3 is built from 15 residues. Germline V gene data show CDR1 as SGHVS and CDR2 as FNYEAQ. The ends were cut back, 2 bases at V and 5 bases at J, with 15 bases in the middle. CDR3 nucleotides: TGTGCCAGCAGCTTACTCCAGGCGGGTTGGGAGACCCAGTACTTC. Translated, it gives CASSLLQAGWETQYF.

This clonotype came up a few times. The rearrangement uses TRBV27 and TRBJ1-4; 9 bases fit TRBD1. V lost 6 bases to trimming and J lost 7 bases; unmatched junction nucleotides: 9. The CDR3 contains 15 residues. Per germline, CDR1 MNHEY and CDR2 SMNVEV (reference sequence). The CDR3 protein is CASRPTGGNAEKLFF. The CDR3 coding sequence is TGTGCCAGCAGGCCGACAGGGGGTAACGCTGAAAAACTGTTTTTT.

This clonotype appeared a few times. Written as DNA, the CDR3 is TGTGCCAGCAGCCATTACGACAGGGTCACTGAAGCTTTCTTT. As protein: CASSHYDRVTEAFF. The chain has TRBV14 and TRBJ1-1, with 7 bases that match TRBD1. Germline assignment: CDR1 SGHDN and CDR2 FVKESK. The CDR3 spans 14 residues. The J segment lost 4 bases and the V segment lost 3 bases, leaving 5 bases of the junction unmatched. The full variable domain, completed using reference TRBV14 and TRBJ1-1, is EAGVTQFPSHSVIEKGQTVTLRCDPISGHDNLYWYRRVMGKEIKFLLHFVKESKQDESGMPNNRFLAERTGGTYSTLKVQPAELEDSGVYFCASSHYDRVTEAFFGQGTRLTVV.

In its sample, this clonotype was seen many times. This chain joins TRBV12-3 or TRBV12-4 and TRBJ2-7, with a weak D call TRBD1 (6 bases). V lost 5 bases and J lost 9, with 17 bases in between. The CDR3 runs to 13 residues. Here the CDR3 reads CASSLKPGHGQYF. In DNA, the CDR3 is TGTGCCAGCAGTCTGAAACCGGGACATGGGCAGTACTTC.

This clonotype has just a few counts. The chain carries TRBV12-5 and TRBJ2-1; no reliable D call. The CDR3 sequence is 11 residues long. V lost 6 bases and J lost 7, with 7 bases in between. Germline V gene lookup returns CDR1 LGHNT and CDR2 FRNRAP. CDR3 amino acids: CASGPENEQFF. In DNA form, the CDR3 reads TGTGCTAGTGGGCCCGAGAATGAGCAGTTCTTC.

This clonotype was recorded at least ten times. The gene calls are TRBV20-1 and TRBJ2-7; the match to TRBD1 covers 8 bases. Per the germline V gene, CDR1 is DFQATT and CDR2 is SNEGSKA (reference sequence). The V gene end was trimmed by 4 bases and the J gene end by 4 bases; junction bases not matched to a gene: 9. The CDR3 sequence is 14 residues long. This CDR3 is CSAIRQGATYEQYF. DNA for the CDR3: TGCAGTGCTATCCGGCAGGGGGCAACTTACGAGCAGTACTTC.